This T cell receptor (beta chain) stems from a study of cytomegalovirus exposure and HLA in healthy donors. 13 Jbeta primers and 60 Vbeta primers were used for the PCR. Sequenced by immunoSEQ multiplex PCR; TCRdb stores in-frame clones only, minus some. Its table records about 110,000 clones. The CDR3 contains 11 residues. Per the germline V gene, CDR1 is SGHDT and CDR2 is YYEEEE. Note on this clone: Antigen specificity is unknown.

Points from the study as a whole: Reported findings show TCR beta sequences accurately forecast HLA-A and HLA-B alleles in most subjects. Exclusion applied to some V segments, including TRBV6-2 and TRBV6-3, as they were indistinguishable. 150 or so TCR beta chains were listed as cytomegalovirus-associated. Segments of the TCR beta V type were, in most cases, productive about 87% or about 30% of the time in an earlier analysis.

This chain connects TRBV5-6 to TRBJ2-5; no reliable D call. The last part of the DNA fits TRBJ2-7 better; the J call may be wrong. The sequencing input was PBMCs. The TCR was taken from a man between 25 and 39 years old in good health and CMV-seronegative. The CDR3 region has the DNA TGTGCCAGCAGCCTAGTTTCCGAGCAGTACTTC. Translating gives CASSLVSEQYF.